This TCR beta chain stems from a study of blood T cells in healthy people across ages. Study results and limitations: The fall in TCR beta diversity per million T cells was roughly linear with age. Long-lived donors exceeded aged donors in naive CD4+ cells and diversity.

Regarding this clonotype: Its target is not known.

The germline V gene has CDR1 SGHTA and CDR2 FQGNSA. Trimming cost V 5 bases and J 2 bases, with 16 bases left between them. The CDR3 loop spans 15 amino acids. A second PCR of 7 to 11 cycles used a sample-barcoded 5' primer and a J-beta primer mix. Every cDNA was tagged by a template-switch adaptor with 12 random nucleotides. MiXCR was run by TCRdb on the 5' RACE reads, yielding one entry per CDR3 protein. Among over 1,500,000 distinct CDR3 sequences listed, about 39% were seen once. The sequenced material came from blood. The chain combines TRBV7-2 with TRBJ2-7; D may be TRBD1 or TRBD2 (5 bases each). The clonotype comes from a human donor in good health. Here the CDR3 reads CASSPGQTPTYEQYF. CDR3 bases: TGTGCCAGCAGCCCGGGGCAAACTCCGACCTACGAGCAGTACTTC.